Presented here are 13 T cell receptor beta chains from one specimen sequenced in a study of blood T cell repertoires in COVID-19. Only in-frame clones appear in the TCRdb table, and some are missing; sequencing was by immunoSEQ multiplex PCR. The data show around 280,000 clones, 87% seen once. The specimen was peripheral blood. These receptors originate from a woman between 50 and 59 years old who had recovered from COVID-19.

This clone has only one observation. A much larger clone sits a single nucleotide away, making a read error possible. The chain couples TRBV27 to TRBJ1-6; 9 nucleotides match TRBD1. Trimming cost V 6 bases and J 8 bases; bases outside gene matches: 5. Germline CDR1 and CDR2: MNHEY and SMNVEV (reference sequence). The CDR3 loop spans 14 amino acids. As DNA, the CDR3 is TGTGCCAGCAGGAGGGGACAGGGAGATTCACCCCTCCACTTT. Translation gives CASRRGQGDSPLHF.

This clone has more than one count but fewer than ten. V is TRBV1 and J is TRBJ1-5; TRBD1 reflects the table's D call only, with no check against the DNA. TRBV1 is annotated as a pseudogene. This CDR3 has 18 amino acids. The DNA for the CDR3 is TGCACCAGCAGCCATTGGGGGACAGGGGTAGGGGGACGGCAGCCCCAGCATTTT. Its translation is CTSSHWGTGVGGRQPQHF.

V and J are TRBV6-5 and TRBJ2-1, with TRBD2 matching 10 bases. J was trimmed by 8 bases and V by 6 bases; bases with no gene match: 10. The CDR3 is 15 residues long. Germline assignment: CDR1 MNHEY and CDR2 SVGAGI. CDR3 bases: TGTGCCAGCAGCGGTCTAGCGGGAGTTTCCCATGAGCAGTTCTTC. It is translated as CASSGLAGVSHEQFF.

This clone is a singleton in its sample. The same CDR3 is also encoded by other DNA sequences in this sample. This sequence joins TRBV19 and TRBJ2-7; TRBD2 is a possible D gene (5 bases). CDR1 is LNHDA, CDR2 SQIVND, per germline (reference sequence). V lost 6 bases, J lost 3 bases, and 12 bases lay in between. CDR3 size: 13 residues. The CDR3 protein is CASSLTGGYEQYF. DNA of the CDR3: TGTGCCAGTAGCCTCACTGGAGGCTACGAGCAGTACTTC.

The genes are TRBV30 and TRBJ2-7, with 7 positions matching TRBD1. V dropped 2 bases and J dropped 2; count of bases not matched to a gene: 3. CDR1 is GTSNPN, CDR2 SVGIG, per germline (reference sequence). The CDR3 is 13 amino acids. This CDR3 reads CAWSRDRAYEQYF. CDR3 nucleotides: TGTGCCTGGAGTCGGGACAGAGCCTACGAGCAGTACTTC. Looking up the rest from reference TRBV30 and TRBJ2-7 gives the full variable domain: SQTIHQWPATLVQPVGSPLSLECTVEGTSNPNLYWYRQAAGRGLQLLFYSVGIGQISSEVPQNLSASRPQDRQFILSSKKLLLSDSGFYLCAWSRDRAYEQYFGPGTRLTVT.

A word on this clone: The same CDR3 is also encoded by other DNA sequences in this sample. The chain employs TRBV11-3 and TRBJ1-1; D unclear. The CDR3 spans 13 residues. The germline V and J ends were trimmed by 1 base and 5 bases, with 8 bases remaining between them. CDR1 SGHNT and CDR2 YENEEA come from the germline V gene. DNA for the CDR3: TGTGCCAGCAGCTTAGCCGGTGAGACTGAAGCTTTCTTT. It yields the protein CASSLAGETEAFF.

This chain joins TRBV27 and TRBJ1-1; the match to TRBD1 covers 7 bases. The CDR3 contains 14 residues. After removal of 6 bases from V and 5 bases from J, the junction contained 9 bases not matched to a gene. CDR1 and CDR2 from the germline V gene are MNHEY and SMNVEV (reference sequence). CDR3 nucleotides: TGTGCCAGCAGCCTGATGACAGGGACAACTGAAGCTTTCTTT. It codes for CASSLMTGTTEAFF.

This rearrangement joins TRBV5-1 to TRBJ2-2; 7 nucleotides match TRBD2. Germline values: CDR1 SGHRS, CDR2 YFSETQ. The CDR3 has 15 residues. The V and J ends lost 5 bases and 6 bases, in that order; junction bases with no gene match: 10. Written as DNA, the CDR3 is TGCGCCAGCAGTTCGGGGACTATAGGTGCCGGGGAGCTGTTTTTT. This translates into CASSSGTIGAGELFF.

As DNA, the CDR3 is TGTGCCAGCCATTATAGCGGGGGAGATGGCACAGATACGCAGTATTTT. This gives the protein CASHYSGGDGTDTQYF. The V and J genes are TRBV7-9 and TRBJ2-3; the match to TRBD2 covers 9 bases. Germline assignment: CDR1 SEHNR and CDR2 FQNEAQ (reference sequence). CDR3 length: 16 residues. V was pared by 8 bases and J by 1 base, with 10 bases of the junction left unmatched.

The rearrangement joins TRBV9 to TRBJ1-2, with TRBD1 matching over 9 bases. V trimming: 4 bases; J trimming: 9 bases; junction bases outside the gene matches: 7. The CDR3 covers 13 residues. Germline lookup yields CDR1 SGDLS and CDR2 YYNGEE. The CDR3 protein is CASSPGQGWSYTF. CDR3 DNA sequence: TGTGCCAGCAGCCCGGGACAGGGCTGGAGCTACACCTTC.

V is TRBV3-1 (or the pseudogene TRBV3-2) and J is TRBJ1-1; TRBD1 aligns across 9 bases. This CDR3 has 15 amino acids. The V gene end was trimmed by 0 bases and the J gene end by 6 bases; junction bases not matched to a gene: 5. Germline values: CDR1 LGHDT, CDR2 YNNKEL (reference sequence). The CDR3 loop is CASSQDGQGLAEAFF. CDR3 DNA: TGTGCCAGCAGCCAAGACGGACAGGGGTTGGCTGAAGCTTTCTTT.

The J gene is TRBJ1-3, the V gene TRBV15; no firm D call. Germline V CDR1 and CDR2: LNHNV, YYDKDF (reference sequence). Deletions cut 1 base from V and 3 bases from J, with 13 bases between. CDR3 length: 16 amino acids. The CDR3 reads CATSRGAGQVGNTIYF. CDR3 coding DNA: TGTGCCACCAGCAGAGGTGCGGGCCAGGTTGGAAACACCATATATTTT.

This clone was detected only once. V usage is TRBV5-1 and J usage is TRBJ1-1, with 9 positions matching TRBD1. The CDR3 contains 15 residues. Trimming at V came to 3 bases and at J to 5 bases, leaving 8 bases not matched to a gene. Looked up from germline, CDR1 is SGHRS and CDR2 is YFSETQ. The CDR3 is CASSSQGAGGTEAFF. The CDR3 region has the DNA TGCGCCAGCAGCTCACAGGGGGCAGGTGGAACTGAAGCTTTCTTT.